This T cell receptor (beta chain) was identified during a study of CD4 and CD8 cells across lung adenocarcinoma regions. The CDR3 consists of 16 residues. In germline, CDR1 is MNHNS, CDR2 SASEGT. In TCRdb, the PCR reads were re-called with MiXCR into one record per CDR3 protein. In the table there are approximately 19,000 distinct CDR3 sequences, 50% of which are singletons. Localized lung adenocarcinoma, a non-small cell lung cancer, affected the donors. The receptor's source is a male donor with lung adenocarcinoma. The CD4 and CD8 labels of this study may be unreliable. The material sequenced was CD8+ T cells from the margin of a lung tumor. This sequence joins TRBV6-1 and TRBJ2-3, with 9 bases identical to TRBD2. The CDR3 spells CASGGAGRRDRDTQYF. CDR3 nucleotides: TGTGCTAGCGGGGGAGCCGGGAGACGGGATCGGGATACGCAGTATTTT.